This T cell receptor (beta chain) was identified in a study of cytomegalovirus exposure and HLA in healthy donors. This clone was seen only a few times. CDR1 and CDR2 from the germline V gene are LNHDA and SQIVND (reference sequence). The CDR3 consists of 15 residues. Trimming pared 6 bases from V and 0 bases from J, leaving 14 bases between. This PCR relied on a set of 60 Vbeta primers and 13 Jbeta primers. As originally analysed: A follow-up analysis tallied about 80 million unique TCR beta chains, about 11 million shared. Assay: immunoSEQ multiplex PCR; the TCRdb copy retains only in-frame clones and omits some. V, J and clone size reflect that table, while D and trimming were determined from the DNA. The top ten hold roughly 1.2% of the sample, which has about 150,000 clones, approximately 80% seen once.

The receptor comes from a boy younger than 10 in good health and CMV-seronegative. Sequencing was done on a sample of PBMCs. The chain uses TRBV19 and TRBJ1-1; TRBD1 is a possible D gene (5 bases). DNA of the CDR3: TGTGCCAGTAGACTTACAGGTTTATTGAACACTGAAGCTTTCTTT. Its protein product is CASRLTGLLNTEAFF.